The 12 T cell receptor beta chains below all came from one sample that was sequenced in a study of beta chain features in type 1 diabetes. Every bit of the isolated RNA underwent reverse transcription, so sequencing read expressed TCRB transcripts. Here immunoSEQ multiplex PCR was the method, and the copy in TCRdb shows in-frame clones only, minus some. The sample carries 200,000 to 300,000 clones, 25% to 30% recorded once. Sequencing was performed on central memory CD4+ T cells from blood. Receptors originate from a man younger than 40 in good health.

This clone was observed a handful of times. The chain is built from TRBV6-6 and TRBJ2-2, with TRBD2 matching over 10 bases. CDR3 length equals 15 residues. The V and J ends lost 5 bases and 3 bases, in that order; junction bases with no gene match: 3. Germline V gene lookup returns CDR1 MNHNY and CDR2 SVGAGI (reference sequence). The CDR3 nucleotides read TGTGCCAGCAGTACTAGCGGGGTGTACACCGGGGAGCTGTTTTTT. Its translation is CASSTSGVYTGELFF.

This clone has more than one count but fewer than ten. The rearrangement joins TRBV30 to TRBJ2-4; D tentatively reads TRBD1 or TRBD2 (6 bases each). The CDR3 runs 14 residues. Germline lookup yields CDR1 GTSNPN and CDR2 SVGIG (reference sequence). V was cut by 2 bases and J by 6 bases, with 14 bases left in between. CDR3: CAWSSGAAGNIQYF. The CDR3 DNA reads TGTGCCTGGAGTTCAGGGGCAGCGGGAAACATTCAGTACTTC.

At least ten counts were recorded for this clone. This chain joins TRBV11-2 and TRBJ2-5; TRBD2 matches 10 bases. With V trimmed by 1 base and J by 5 bases, 7 bases remained unmatched. CDR1 is SGHAT, CDR2 FQNNGV, per germline. This CDR3 has 16 residues. Here the CDR3 DNA reads TGTGCCAGCAGCTTAGCCGCTAGCGGGGGCGGGGAGACCCAGTACTTC. Translated: CASSLAASGGGETQYF.

The V and J genes are TRBV5-1 and TRBJ2-5; TRBD1 is a possible D gene (6 bases). The V gene lost 2 bases and the J gene lost 0 bases, with 11 bases spanning the gap. The CDR3 consists of 15 residues. CDR1 is SGHRS, CDR2 YFSETQ, per germline. The CDR3: CASSLIRDNQETQYF. CDR3 bases: TGCGCCAGCAGCTTAATAAGGGACAACCAAGAGACCCAGTACTTC.

The chain joins TRBV4-3 to TRBJ2-7, with TRBD2 matching over 7 bases. CDR1 and CDR2 (germline): LGHNA, YSLEER. V was pared by 0 bases and J by 5 bases, with 13 bases of the junction left unmatched. The CDR3 spans 17 residues. The CDR3 coding sequence is TGCGCCAGCAGCCAAGATCTCGGGGGAGGGCCGAGGAACGAGCAGTACTTC. It translates to CASSQDLGGGPRNEQYF.

The V call is TRBV6-5, the J call TRBJ1-2, with unresolved D. Germline V lookup: CDR1 MNHEY, CDR2 SVGAGI. Between the trimmed V and J ends, which lost 10 bases and 7 bases, there was a span of 22 bases. This CDR3 comprises 14 residues. The CDR3 bases are TGTGCCACCTATAAACTGGGTGAAGGACTTGGCTACACCTTC. This codes for CATYKLGEGLGYTF.

This clone showed up just a few times. J is TRBJ1-2 and V is TRBV30; TRBD1 is a possible D gene (5 bases). Germline V gene data show CDR1 as GTSNPN and CDR2 as SVGIG (reference sequence). This CDR3 contains 14 residues. The ends were cut back, 4 bases at V and 1 base at J, with 13 bases in the middle. CDR3 coding DNA: TGTGCCTGGAAACCCCCAGACAGTAACTATGGCTACACCTTC. Translating it yields CAWKPPDSNYGYTF.

This clone turned up a few times. J is TRBJ2-1 and V is TRBV11-2; D not resolved. CDR1 SGHAT and CDR2 FQNNGV come from the germline V gene. Trimming removed 5 bases from V and 3 bases from J, with 11 bases in between. The CDR3 totals 14 residues. CDR3 DNA: TGTGCCAGCAGCCACGCCCGGGTCTACAATGAGCAGTTCTTC. Encoded protein: CASSHARVYNEQFF.

This sequence joins TRBV15 and TRBJ1-5; 7 bases are a match to TRBD1. V trimming: 9 bases; J trimming: 0 bases; junction bases outside the gene matches: 8. Looked up from germline, CDR1 is LNHNV and CDR2 is YYDKDF (reference sequence). The CDR3 is 15 amino acids. CDR3 residues: CATKTGANSNQPQHF. The CDR3 nucleotides read TGTGCCACTAAAACAGGGGCAAATAGCAATCAGCCCCAGCATTTT.

The CDR3 nucleotides read TGTGCCTGGAGTGCCCGTGGCCCAAATACGCAGTATTTT. This codes for CAWSARGPNTQYF. The V and J genes are TRBV30 and TRBJ2-3; no clear D gene. CDR3 length equals 13 residues. The V gene's germline CDR1 is GTSNPN and CDR2 SVGIG (reference sequence). The V end lost 1 base, the J end lost 7 bases, and 12 bases lay between the germline ends. Full variable domain (missing parts from reference TRBV30 and TRBJ2-3): SQTIHQWPATLVQPVGSPLSLECTVEGTSNPNLYWYRQAAGRGLQLLFYSVGIGQISSEVPQNLSASRPQDRQFILSSKKLLLSDSGFYLCAWSARGPNTQYFGPGTRLTVL.

The table lists this clone with a count of one. The CDR3 DNA sequence: TGTGCCCCGCCTGGGACTTCTCAAGAGACCCAGTACTTC. Translation: CAPPGTSQETQYF. V and J are TRBV30 and TRBJ2-5; TRBD2 might be the D (6 bases). CDR1 is GTSNPN, CDR2 SVGIG, per germline (reference sequence). The CDR3 sequence is 13 residues long. V lost 8 bases, J lost 2 bases, and 15 bases lay in between.

V usage is TRBV29-1 and J usage is TRBJ2-6, with 9 bases matching TRBD1. Germline loops: CDR1 SQVTM, CDR2 ANQGSEA. J was trimmed by 3 bases and V by 5 bases; bases with no gene match: 8. The CDR3 is 16 residues long. CDR3 bases: TGCAGCGTTTCCGGGACAGGGACTTTTGGGGCCAACGTCCTGACTTTC. Protein product: CSVSGTGTFGANVLTF.